The next 32 T cell receptor beta chains were all read from a single sample in a study of graft-versus-host responses after intestinal transplantation. Here immunoSEQ multiplex PCR was the method, and the copy in TCRdb shows in-frame clones only, minus some. The data contain about 26,000 clones, about 81% of them seen just once; the ten biggest clones take up 0.55% to 0.8%. These receptors have no identified antigens. The specimen was unstimulated CD4+ T cells sorted from spleen or lymph node cells, collected before intestinal transplant. The origin of the receptors is a human donor who received an intestinal transplant.

The chain has TRBV4-1 and TRBJ2-7; 7 nucleotides agree with TRBD1. The CDR3 length is 14 residues. The V and J ends lost 1 base and 3 bases, in that order; junction bases with no gene match: 3. Germline CDR1 is MGHRA and CDR2 is YSYEKL. The CDR3 coding sequence is TGCGCCAGCAGCCAAGGACAGGGAGACTACGAGCAGTACTTC. This encodes CASSQGQGDYEQYF.

The gene calls are TRBV7-6 and TRBJ2-5; 11 bases align to TRBD2. Germline values: CDR1 SGHVS, CDR2 FNYEAQ. The CDR3 totals 19 residues. Trimming removed 2 bases from V and 1 base from J; junction bases left unmatched: 12. The CDR3 DNA is TGTGCCAGCAGCTTATTTGTAGTGCTAGCGGGGGGATCCCAAGAGACCCAGTACTTC. As protein: CASSLFVVLAGGSQETQYF.

This clone has a single count. J is TRBJ2-5 and V is TRBV10-1; maybe TRBD2 (6 bases). V was trimmed by 6 bases and J by 5 bases, leaving 19 bases between them. CDR3 size: 15 residues. Germline-derived CDR1 and CDR2 are WNHNN and SYGVQD (reference sequence). The CDR3 loop reads CASSPDYGIRETQYF. CDR3 nucleotide sequence: TGCGCCAGCAGCCCGGACTACGGGATACGGGAGACCCAGTACTTC.

The chain employs TRBV18 and TRBJ1-2; TRBD1 might be the D (5 bases). The CDR3 is made up of 13 amino acids. The ends were cut back, 10 bases at V and 5 bases at J, with 17 bases in the middle. Germline CDR1 KGHSH, CDR2 LQKENI. The CDR3 DNA sequence: TGTGCCACGGGGCCCACAGACTTTTATGGCTACACCTTC. The encoded protein is CATGPTDFYGYTF.

The CDR3, as DNA: TGTGCCAGCCGGACTAGTCCGACCGGGGAGCTGTTTTTT. Translated, it gives CASRTSPTGELFF. V and J are TRBV19 and TRBJ2-2; 7 bases align to TRBD2. The germline V gene has CDR1 LNHDA and CDR2 SQIVND (reference sequence). This CDR3 contains 13 residues. The trim removed 9 bases at V and 5 bases at J, leaving 6 bases unmatched.

The chain links TRBV29-1 to TRBJ2-5, with D perhaps TRBD1 or TRBD2 (6 bases each). Germline-derived CDR1 and CDR2 are SQVTM and ANQGSEA. The CDR3 loop spans 13 amino acids. Trimming pared 4 bases from V and 5 bases from J, leaving 14 bases between. The CDR3 DNA reads as TGCAGCGTTGCGGGGGCCAGACGGGAGACCCAGTACTTC. Protein: CSVAGARRETQYF.

The chain has TRBV2 and TRBJ1-6, with D possibly TRBD1 on 5 matching bases. V was trimmed by 6 bases and J by 8 bases, leaving 17 bases between them. Germline V gene lookup returns CDR1 SNHLY and CDR2 FYNNEI. The length of the CDR3 is 15 residues. This CDR3 is CASSGASVGDSPLHF. The CDR3 nucleotides read TGTGCCAGCAGCGGCGCCTCGGTAGGGGATTCACCCCTCCACTTT.

A remark on this clone: The junction departs from germline at one end; a sequencing error may be responsible. V and J are TRBV4-2 and TRBJ2-2; TRBD1 matches 9 bases. The germline V gene has CDR1 LGHNA and CDR2 YNFKEQ. The CDR3 runs to 13 residues. CDR3 sequence reads: CASSQDWGGQGIF. CDR3 bases: TGTGCCAGCAGCCAAGATTGGGGGGGACAGGGAATTTTT.

The gene calls are TRBV19 and TRBJ1-2; 9 bases fit TRBD1. The CDR3 runs to 16 residues. Unmatched junction bases numbered 10, after V lost 7 bases and J lost 1 base. CDR1 and CDR2 (germline): LNHDA, SQIVND (reference sequence). CDR3 protein: CASTLLRTGDNYGYTF. The DNA of the CDR3 is TGTGCCAGTACCCTCCTGAGGACAGGGGATAACTATGGCTACACCTTC.

This clone was counted once. The chain is built from TRBV28 and TRBJ2-7; D might be TRBD1 (6 bases). From germline, CDR1 is MDHEN and CDR2 SYDVKM. There are 14 residues in the CDR3. Trimming left V 5 bases short and J 3 bases short, with 14 bases between. CDR3 in amino acids: CASSGQLRGYEQYF. The CDR3 coding sequence is TGTGCCAGCAGTGGACAGCTGAGGGGCTACGAGCAGTACTTC.

This clone was seen once. The V and J genes are TRBV7-3 and TRBJ2-3; tentatively, D is TRBD1 or TRBD2 (5 bases each). V lost 5 bases and J 2 bases, leaving 14 bases between the germline ends. The CDR3 is 15 residues long. Germline V lookup: CDR1 SGHTA, CDR2 FQGTGA. The CDR3 is CASSGTGSNTDTQYF. The CDR3 nucleotides read TGTGCCAGCAGCGGGACCGGGTCTAACACAGATACGCAGTATTTT. The full variable domain, rest sourced from reference TRBV7-3 and TRBJ2-3, is GAGVSQTPSNKVTEKGKYVELRCDPISGHTALYWYRQSLGQGPEFLIYFQGTGAADDSGLPNDRFFAVRPEGSVSTLKIQRTERGDSAVYLCASSGTGSNTDTQYFGPGTRLTVL.

The rearrangement links TRBV6-5 to TRBJ2-7; TRBD2 matches 7 bases. Germline values: CDR1 MNHEY, CDR2 SVGAGI. The V gene end was trimmed by 0 bases and the J gene end by 3 bases; junction bases not matched to a gene: 8. This CDR3 has 16 residues. CDR3 sequence: CASSYSKSAGFYEQYF. The CDR3 coding sequence is TGTGCCAGCAGTTACTCGAAATCAGCGGGGTTCTACGAGCAGTACTTC.

The chain is built from TRBV18 and TRBJ2-7; D is possibly TRBD2 (6 bases). This CDR3 comprises 13 residues. CDR1 KGHSH and CDR2 LQKENI come from the germline V gene. Trimming shortened V by 7 bases and J by 5 bases, and 15 bases separated the two germline ends. The CDR3 DNA reads as TGTGCCAGCTTACGGGGCGGAGGGGACGAGCAGTACTTC. Translation: CASLRGGGDEQYF.

V is TRBV18 and J is TRBJ2-1, with 8 positions matching TRBD1. V lost 3 bases, J lost 8 bases, and 3 bases stayed unmatched. The CDR3 sequence is 13 residues long. Germline assignment: CDR1 KGHSH and CDR2 LQKENI. Written as DNA, the CDR3 is TGTGCCAGCTCACCGAAGGACAGGGATGAGCAGTTCTTC. Its protein product is CASSPKDRDEQFF.

The rearrangement links TRBV6-5 to TRBJ1-1, with TRBD1 as a possible D gene (5 bases). Germline V lookup: CDR1 MNHEY, CDR2 SVGAGI. This CDR3 region has 12 residues. Between the trimmed V and J ends, which lost 6 bases and 5 bases, there was a span of 10 bases. DNA of the CDR3: TGTGCCAGCAGGGAGACAGAAACTGAAGCTTTCTTT. Protein: CASRETETEAFF.

This clone was found once. The chain uses TRBV9 and TRBJ2-4, with 9 bases lining up with TRBD1. The V segment lost 2 bases and the J segment 8 bases; nucleotides outside the gene matches: 5. CDR1 and CDR2 from the germline V gene are SGDLS and YYNGEE. CDR3 length equals 14 residues. CDR3 DNA: TGTGCCAGCAGCGTTTGGACAGGGGTACACATTCAGTACTTC. Translating gives CASSVWTGVHIQYF.

This chain joins TRBV21-1 and TRBJ2-2; the table's D call TRBD2 went unverified against the DNA. TRBV21-1 is a pseudogene segment. This CDR3 spans 18 amino acids. CDR3 protein: CASSAQAGTSAGDGELFF. The DNA for the CDR3 is TGTGCCAGCAGCGCCCAAGCCGGGACTAGCGCCGGAGATGGGGAGCTGTTTTTT.

The rearrangement joins TRBV5-5 to TRBJ2-5; 7 nucleotides agree with TRBD1. From germline, CDR1 is SGHKS and CDR2 YYEKEE (reference sequence). J was trimmed by 2 bases and V by 4 bases; bases with no gene match: 2. The CDR3 length is 13 residues. The DNA of the CDR3 is TGTGCCAGCAGCAAGACAGGGCAAGAGACCCAGTACTTC. Translated, it gives CASSKTGQETQYF. Full variable domain (missing parts from reference TRBV5-5 and TRBJ2-5): DAGVTQSPTHLIKTRGQQVTLRCSPISGHKSVSWYQQVLGQGPQFIFQYYEKEERGRGNFPDRFSARQFPNYSSELNVNALLLGDSALYLCASSKTGQETQYFGPGTRLLVL.

This clone has just a few counts. The chain links TRBV6-1 to TRBJ1-3; tentatively, D is TRBD1 (6 bases). The CDR3 covers 15 residues. V dropped 2 bases and J dropped 4 bases, with 12 bases sitting between them. CDR1 MNHNS and CDR2 SASEGT come from the germline V gene. This CDR3 reads CASSELGAQGNTIYF. Written as DNA, the CDR3 is TGTGCCAGCAGTGAATTGGGGGCGCAGGGAAACACCATATATTTT.

This chain connects TRBV11-3 to TRBJ1-6; D is uncertain. CDR1 is SGHNT, CDR2 YENEEA, per germline. This CDR3 is built from 16 residues. Trimming removed 2 bases from V and 7 bases from J, with 15 bases in between. In nucleotides, the CDR3 is TGTGCCAGCAGCTTAAGACTGATGACGAAGAATTCACCCCTCCACTTT. Encoded protein: CASSLRLMTKNSPLHF.

The chain recombines TRBV30 with TRBJ2-7, with a weak D call TRBD2 (5 bases). V dropped 0 bases and J dropped 4 bases, with 10 bases sitting between them. The V gene's germline CDR1 is GTSNPN and CDR2 SVGIG (reference sequence). The CDR3 loop spans 13 amino acids. The CDR3 region is CAWSVVRGYEQYF. DNA for the CDR3: TGTGCCTGGAGTGTAGTCCGGGGATACGAGCAGTACTTC.

The rearrangement links TRBV5-1 to TRBJ2-2; D is perhaps TRBD1 (5 bases). Between the trimmed V and J ends, which lost 4 bases and 4 bases, there was a span of 14 bases. This CDR3 spans 15 amino acids. CDR1 and CDR2 from the germline V gene are SGHRS and YFSETQ. The CDR3 sequence is CASSLSLQVTGELFF. The CDR3 DNA is TGCGCCAGCAGCCTCTCCCTACAGGTCACCGGGGAGCTGTTTTTT. The full variable domain, its missing parts supplied by reference TRBV5-1 and TRBJ2-2, is KAGVTQTPRYLIKTRGQQVTLSCSPISGHRSVSWYQQTPGQGLQFLFEYFSETQRNKGNFPGRFSGRQFSNSRSEMNVSTLELGDSALYLCASSLSLQVTGELFFGEGSRLTVL.

The chain joins TRBV9 to TRBJ2-1; 9 bases map to TRBD2. The CDR3 is 16 residues long. Trimming cost V 0 bases and J 2 bases; bases outside gene matches: 3. Per the germline V gene, CDR1 is SGDLS and CDR2 is YYNGEE. The CDR3 region has the DNA TGTGCCAGCAGCGTAGGGAGCGGGGGGCCCTACAATGAGCAGTTCTTC. Translating gives CASSVGSGGPYNEQFF.

The chain links TRBV29-1 to TRBJ1-2; TRBD1 matches at 7 bases. The CDR3 extends over 13 amino acids. After removal of 1 base from V and 4 bases from J, the junction contained 3 bases not matched to a gene. Germline V gives CDR1 SQVTM, CDR2 ANQGSEA. CDR3 DNA: TGCAGCGTTGAAGGACAGGGTTTCTATGGCTACACCTTC. As protein: CSVEGQGFYGYTF.

The rearrangement joins TRBV5-1 to TRBJ1-2, with TRBD1 identical over 10 bases. J lost 6 bases, V lost 7 bases, and 12 bases had no gene match. The CDR3 consists of 15 residues. CDR1 and CDR2 from the germline V gene are SGHRS and YFSETQ. The CDR3 is CASRAWDRGEDGYTF. The CDR3, as DNA: TGCGCCAGCCGCGCTTGGGACAGGGGAGAAGATGGCTACACCTTC.

This clone was detected only a few times. This sequence joins TRBV9 and TRBJ2-2; 7 bases match TRBD1. The CDR3 spans 16 residues. Per the germline V gene, CDR1 is SGDLS and CDR2 is YYNGEE. V trimming: 4 bases; J trimming: 5 bases; junction bases outside the gene matches: 11. CDR3 protein: CASSPRVGGGTGELFF. CDR3 DNA: TGTGCCAGCAGCCCTAGGGTAGGGGGCGGAACCGGGGAGCTGTTTTTT.

The chain employs TRBV5-4 and TRBJ2-7, with 10 positions matching TRBD2. The CDR3 runs to 16 residues. V was pared by 3 bases and J by 5 bases, with 11 bases of the junction left unmatched. CDR1 is SGHNT, CDR2 YYREEE, per germline (reference sequence). This CDR3 reads CASSSIAGGPPHEQYF. The CDR3, as DNA: TGTGCCAGCAGCTCCATAGCGGGGGGACCACCCCACGAGCAGTACTTC.

The chain employs TRBV9 and TRBJ1-2, with 10 bases matching TRBD1. The ends lost 3 bases at V and 2 bases at J; junction bases unmatched: 4. From germline, CDR1 is SGDLS and CDR2 YYNGEE. The CDR3 totals 15 residues. The CDR3 nucleotides are TGTGCCAGCAGCGGGGACAGGGGCCTAAACTATGGCTACACCTTC. Translating gives CASSGDRGLNYGYTF.

This clone was counted only a few times. The sample holds other DNA sequences that translate to the same CDR3. The chain links TRBV4-2 to TRBJ1-4; D unresolved. The CDR3 consists of 12 residues. Trimming removed 0 bases from V and 12 bases from J, with 8 bases in between. Germline V gene data show CDR1 as LGHNA and CDR2 as YNFKEQ. The CDR3 DNA sequence: TGTGCCAGCAGCCAAGATGGGATCGAACTGTTTTTT. Translated, it gives CASSQDGIELFF.

The rearrangement uses TRBV21-1 and TRBJ1-6. TRBV21-1 is described as a pseudogene. CDR3 length: 18 amino acids. The DNA for the CDR3 is TGTGCCAGCAGCCAAAGTTGGGCCAGGGGAGGATTTGATTCACCCCTCCACTTT. Translating it yields CASSQSWARGGFDSPLHF.

This chain joins TRBV11-2 and TRBJ2-1; D is perhaps TRBD2 (5 bases). The CDR3 consists of 14 residues. From germline, CDR1 is SGHAT and CDR2 FQNNGV. The V end was cut by 5 bases, the J end by 6 bases, with 14 bases between. The DNA of the CDR3 is TGTGCCAGCAGCCGCCTCGGAGGCCCCAATGAGCAGTTCTTC. It codes for CASSRLGGPNEQFF.

This chain links TRBV5-1 with TRBJ2-7; tentative D call: TRBD2 (5 bases). This CDR3 comprises 14 residues. V shed 4 bases and J shed 4 bases, with 15 bases lying between them. Germline V lookup: CDR1 SGHRS, CDR2 YFSETQ. CDR3 amino acids: CASSLASGKYEQYF. Here the CDR3 DNA reads TGCGCCAGCAGCCTCGCATCGGGGAAATACGAGCAGTACTTC.